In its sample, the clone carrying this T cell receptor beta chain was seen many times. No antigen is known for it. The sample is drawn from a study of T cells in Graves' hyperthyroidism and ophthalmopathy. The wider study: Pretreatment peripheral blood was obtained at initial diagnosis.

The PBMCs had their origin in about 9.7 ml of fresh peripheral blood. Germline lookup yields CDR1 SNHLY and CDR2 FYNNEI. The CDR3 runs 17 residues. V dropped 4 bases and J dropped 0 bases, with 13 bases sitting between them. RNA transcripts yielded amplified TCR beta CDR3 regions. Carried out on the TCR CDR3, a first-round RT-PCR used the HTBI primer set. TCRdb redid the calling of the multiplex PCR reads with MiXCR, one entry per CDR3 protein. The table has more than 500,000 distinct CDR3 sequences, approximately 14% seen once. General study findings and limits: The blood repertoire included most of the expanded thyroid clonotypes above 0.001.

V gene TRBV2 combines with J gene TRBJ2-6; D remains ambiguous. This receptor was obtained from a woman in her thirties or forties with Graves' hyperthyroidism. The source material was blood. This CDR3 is CASSVGPPSSGANVLTF. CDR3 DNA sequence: TGTGCCAGCAGTGTTGGTCCTCCGAGCTCTGGGGCCAACGTCCTGACTTTC.